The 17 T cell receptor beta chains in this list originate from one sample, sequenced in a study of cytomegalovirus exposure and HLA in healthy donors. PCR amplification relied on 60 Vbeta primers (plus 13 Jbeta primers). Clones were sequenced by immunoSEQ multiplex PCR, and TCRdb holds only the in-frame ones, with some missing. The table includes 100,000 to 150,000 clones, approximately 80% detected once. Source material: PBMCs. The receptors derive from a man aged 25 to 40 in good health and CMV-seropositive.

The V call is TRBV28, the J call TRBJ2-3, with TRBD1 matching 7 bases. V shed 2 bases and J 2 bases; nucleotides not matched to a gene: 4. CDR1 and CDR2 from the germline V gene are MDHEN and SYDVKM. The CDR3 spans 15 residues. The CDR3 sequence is CASSLPGTATDTQYF. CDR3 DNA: TGTGCCAGCAGTTTACCCGGGACAGCCACAGATACGCAGTATTTT.

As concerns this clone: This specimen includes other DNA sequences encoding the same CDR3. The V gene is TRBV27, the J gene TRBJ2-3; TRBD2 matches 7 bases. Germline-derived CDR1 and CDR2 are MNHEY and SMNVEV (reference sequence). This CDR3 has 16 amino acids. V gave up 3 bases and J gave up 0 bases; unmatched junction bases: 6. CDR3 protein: CASSFSGGTSTDTQYF. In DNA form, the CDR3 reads TGTGCCAGCAGTTTCTCGGGGGGAACGAGCACAGATACGCAGTATTTT.

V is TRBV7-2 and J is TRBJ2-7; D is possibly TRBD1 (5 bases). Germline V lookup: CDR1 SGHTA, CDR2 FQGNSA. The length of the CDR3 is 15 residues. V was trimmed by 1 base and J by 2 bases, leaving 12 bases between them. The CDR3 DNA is TGTGCCAGCAGCTTAGGGGCCAGGGTCCCCTACGAGCAGTACTTC. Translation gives CASSLGARVPYEQYF.

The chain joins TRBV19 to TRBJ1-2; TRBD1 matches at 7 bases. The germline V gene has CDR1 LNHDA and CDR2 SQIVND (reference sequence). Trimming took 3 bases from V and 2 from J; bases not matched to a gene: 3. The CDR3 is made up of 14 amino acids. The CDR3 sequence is CASSIPGGNYGYTF. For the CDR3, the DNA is TGTGCCAGTAGTATCCCAGGGGGGAACTATGGCTACACCTTC.

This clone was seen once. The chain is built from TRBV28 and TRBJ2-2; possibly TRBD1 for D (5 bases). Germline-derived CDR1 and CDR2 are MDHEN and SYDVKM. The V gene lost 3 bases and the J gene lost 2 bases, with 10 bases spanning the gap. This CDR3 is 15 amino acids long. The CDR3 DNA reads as TGTGCCAGCAGTTTCGCGCAGGGAAACACCGGGGAGCTGTTTTTT. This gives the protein CASSFAQGNTGELFF.

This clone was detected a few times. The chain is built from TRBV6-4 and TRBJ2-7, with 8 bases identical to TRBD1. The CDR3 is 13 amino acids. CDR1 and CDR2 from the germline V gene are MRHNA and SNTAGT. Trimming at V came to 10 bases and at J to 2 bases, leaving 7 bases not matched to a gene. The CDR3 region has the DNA TGTGCCAACCCGGGACAGGCCGCCTACGAGCAGTACTTC. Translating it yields CANPGQAAYEQYF.

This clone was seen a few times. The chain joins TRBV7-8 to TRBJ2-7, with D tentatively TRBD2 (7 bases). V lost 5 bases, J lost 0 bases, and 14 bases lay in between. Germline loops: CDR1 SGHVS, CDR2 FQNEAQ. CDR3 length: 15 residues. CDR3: CASSPEAGASYEQYF. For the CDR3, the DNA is TGTGCCAGCAGCCCCGAGGCGGGGGCCTCCTACGAGCAGTACTTC.

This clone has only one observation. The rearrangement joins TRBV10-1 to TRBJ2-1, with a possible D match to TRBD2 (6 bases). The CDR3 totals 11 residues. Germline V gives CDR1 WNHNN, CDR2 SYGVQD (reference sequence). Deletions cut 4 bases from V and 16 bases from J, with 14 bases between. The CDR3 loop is CASSAGTRVFF. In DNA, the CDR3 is TGCGCCAGCAGTGCCGGGACTCGAGTTTTCTTC.

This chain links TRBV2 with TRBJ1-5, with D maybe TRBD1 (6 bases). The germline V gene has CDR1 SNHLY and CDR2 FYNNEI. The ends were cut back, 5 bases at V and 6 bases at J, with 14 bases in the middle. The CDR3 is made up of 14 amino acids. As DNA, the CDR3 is TGTGCCAGCAGTAGGGGGAGGGTAGGTCAGCCCCAGCATTTT. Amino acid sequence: CASSRGRVGQPQHF.

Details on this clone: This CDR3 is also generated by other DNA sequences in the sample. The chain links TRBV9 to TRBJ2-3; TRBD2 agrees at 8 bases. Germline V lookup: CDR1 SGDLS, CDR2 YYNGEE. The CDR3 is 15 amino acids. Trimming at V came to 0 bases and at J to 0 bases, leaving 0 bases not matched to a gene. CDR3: CASSVAGGSTDTQYF. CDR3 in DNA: TGTGCCAGCAGCGTAGCGGGAGGGAGCACAGATACGCAGTATTTT. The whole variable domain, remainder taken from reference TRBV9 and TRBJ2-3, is DSGVTQTPKHLITATGQRVTLRCSPRSGDLSVYWYQQSLDQGLQFLIQYYNGEERAKGNILERFSAQQFPDLHSELNLSSLELGDSALYFCASSVAGGSTDTQYFGPGTRLTVL.

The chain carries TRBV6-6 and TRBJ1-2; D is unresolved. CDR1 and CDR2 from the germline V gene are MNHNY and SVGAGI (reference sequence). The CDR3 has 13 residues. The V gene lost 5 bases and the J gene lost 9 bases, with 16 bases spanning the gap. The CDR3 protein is CASSLDGLQSYTF. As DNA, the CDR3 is TGTGCCAGCAGTCTCGACGGACTTCAGAGCTACACCTTC.

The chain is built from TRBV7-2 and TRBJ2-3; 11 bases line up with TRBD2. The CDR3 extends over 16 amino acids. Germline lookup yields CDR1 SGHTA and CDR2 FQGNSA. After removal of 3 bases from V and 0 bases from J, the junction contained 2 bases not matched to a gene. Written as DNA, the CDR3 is TGTGCCAGCAGCTTTCGACTAGCGGGAAGCACAGATACGCAGTATTTT. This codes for CASSFRLAGSTDTQYF.

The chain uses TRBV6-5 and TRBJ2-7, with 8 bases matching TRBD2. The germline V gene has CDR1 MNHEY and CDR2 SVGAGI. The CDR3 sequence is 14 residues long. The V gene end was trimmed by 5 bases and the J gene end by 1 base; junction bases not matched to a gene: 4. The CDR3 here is CASSTGLGSYEQYF. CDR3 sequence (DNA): TGTGCCAGCAGTACGGGACTAGGTTCCTACGAGCAGTACTTC.

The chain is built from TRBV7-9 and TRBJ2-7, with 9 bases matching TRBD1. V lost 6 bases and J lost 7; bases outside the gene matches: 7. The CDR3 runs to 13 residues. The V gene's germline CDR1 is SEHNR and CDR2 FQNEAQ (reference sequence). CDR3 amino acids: CASRYTGGREQYF. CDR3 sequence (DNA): TGTGCCAGCAGATATACAGGGGGCAGGGAGCAGTACTTC.

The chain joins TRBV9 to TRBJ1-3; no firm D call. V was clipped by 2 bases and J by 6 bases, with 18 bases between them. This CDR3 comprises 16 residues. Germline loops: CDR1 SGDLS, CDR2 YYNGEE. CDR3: CASSVGGSNVINTIYF. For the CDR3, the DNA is TGTGCCAGCAGCGTTGGAGGTTCTAATGTGATAAACACCATATATTTT.

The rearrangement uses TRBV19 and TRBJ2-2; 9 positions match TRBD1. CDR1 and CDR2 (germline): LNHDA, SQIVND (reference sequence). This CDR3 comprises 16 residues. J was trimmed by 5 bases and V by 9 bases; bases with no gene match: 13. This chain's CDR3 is CASTHLRTGVTGELFF. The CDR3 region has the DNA TGTGCCAGCACCCATTTGAGGACAGGGGTAACCGGGGAGCTGTTTTTT.

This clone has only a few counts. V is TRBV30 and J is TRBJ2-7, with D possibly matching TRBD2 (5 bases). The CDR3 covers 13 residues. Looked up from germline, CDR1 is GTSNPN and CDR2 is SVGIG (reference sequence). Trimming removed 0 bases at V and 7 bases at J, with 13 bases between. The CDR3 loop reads CAWSVFGIAEQYF. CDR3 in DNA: TGTGCCTGGAGTGTATTCGGGATAGCAGAGCAGTACTTC.